This is a list of T cell receptor beta chains from one sample in a study of blood T cell repertoires in COVID-19. Generated by immunoSEQ multiplex PCR, the TCRdb table keeps only in-frame clones and is missing some. The sample consists of roughly 150,000 clones, over 80% of them appearing once. The material sequenced was peripheral blood. Receptors originate from a man older than 75 with acute or convalescent COVID-19. The CDR3 runs from the conserved cysteine through the conserved F or W. The order of the fields is clone size, V gene, D gene, J gene, CDR3 protein, CDR3 DNA. D genes are given only for firm matches. Clone size is shown for a subset of rows, as once, few, many or a class of expanded clone.

abundance: NA; v_gene: TRBV18; d_gene: NA; j_gene: TRBJ2-5; CDR3aa: CASSPSEGNPETQYF; CDR3nt: TGTGCCAGCTCACCATCGGAGGGGAACCCCGAGACCCAGTACTTC
abundance: NA; v_gene: TRBV27; d_gene: TRBD2; j_gene: TRBJ2-6; CDR3aa: CASSLGLAGGAGANVLTF; CDR3nt: TGTGCCAGCAGTTTAGGACTAGCGGGAGGGGCTGGGGCCAACGTCCTGACTTTC
abundance: NA; v_gene: TRBV29-1; d_gene: TRBD2; j_gene: TRBJ2-7; CDR3aa: CSVVRGTSFPYEQYF; CDR3nt: TGCAGCGTGGTTCGCGGGACTAGCTTCCCCTACGAGCAGTACTTC
abundance: NA; v_gene: TRBV5-1; d_gene: NA; j_gene: TRBJ2-6; CDR3aa: CASSLEGSGANVLTF; CDR3nt: TGCGCCAGCAGCTTGGAGGGGTCCGGGGCCAACGTCCTGACTTTC
abundance: NA; v_gene: TRBV6-1; d_gene: TRBD1; j_gene: TRBJ2-7; CDR3aa: CASSEADGQGFREQYF; CDR3nt: TGTGCCAGCAGTGAAGCGGACGGACAGGGTTTCCGAGAGCAGTACTTC
abundance: few; v_gene: TRBV6-5; d_gene: NA; j_gene: TRBJ1-4; CDR3aa: CASSQGINTNEKLFF; CDR3nt: TGTGCCAGCAGTCAGGGTATCAATACTAATGAAAAACTGTTTTTT
abundance: NA; v_gene: TRBV12-3/TRBV12-4; d_gene: NA; j_gene: TRBJ2-2; CDR3aa: CASSLTSGELFF; CDR3nt: TGTGCCAGCAGTTTAACATCTGGGGAGCTGTTTTTT
abundance: NA; v_gene: TRBV14; d_gene: TRBD1; j_gene: TRBJ2-1; CDR3aa: CASRFQGDNEQFF; CDR3nt: TGTGCCAGCCGATTTCAGGGGGACAATGAGCAGTTCTTC
abundance: NA; v_gene: TRBV7-8; d_gene: TRBD1; j_gene: TRBJ1-6; CDR3aa: CASSFRTGGSPLHF; CDR3nt: TGTGCCAGCAGCTTTAGGACAGGGGGATCACCCCTCCACTTT
abundance: once; v_gene: TRBV10-3; d_gene: TRBD1; j_gene: TRBJ1-1; CDR3aa: CAISTGDTNTEAFF; CDR3nt: TGTGCCATCAGTACAGGGGACACTAACACTGAAGCTTTCTTT
abundance: NA; v_gene: TRBV6-1; d_gene: NA; j_gene: TRBJ2-2; CDR3aa: CASSEVWGANTGELFF; CDR3nt: TGTGCCAGCAGTGAAGTTTGGGGCGCGAACACCGGGGAGCTGTTTTTT
abundance: NA; v_gene: TRBV29-1; d_gene: NA; j_gene: TRBJ1-2; CDR3aa: CSVDGTGPTLGYGYTF; CDR3nt: TGCAGCGTTGATGGAACAGGACCCACTCTTGGGTATGGCTACACCTTC
abundance: NA; v_gene: TRBV27; d_gene: NA; j_gene: TRBJ2-5; CDR3aa: CASSLGLARETQYF; CDR3nt: TGTGCCAGCAGTTTGGGTCTAGCAAGAGAGACCCAGTACTTC
abundance: NA; v_gene: TRBV2; d_gene: NA; j_gene: TRBJ2-3; CDR3aa: CASRRLASFTDTQYF; CDR3nt: TGTGCCAGCAGGAGGTTGGCTTCCTTCACAGATACGCAGTATTTT
abundance: once; v_gene: TRBV12-5; d_gene: TRBD1; j_gene: TRBJ2-5; CDR3aa: CASGDRGETQYF; CDR3nt: TGTGCTAGTGGCGACAGGGGGGAGACCCAGTACTTC
abundance: NA; v_gene: TRBV13; d_gene: TRBD2; j_gene: TRBJ2-1; CDR3aa: CASSFRLAGVDEQFF; CDR3nt: TGTGCCAGCAGCTTCCGGCTAGCGGGAGTCGATGAGCAGTTCTTC
abundance: NA; v_gene: TRBV2; d_gene: NA; j_gene: TRBJ2-5; CDR3aa: CASSSGLQPQYF; CDR3nt: TGTGCCAGCAGTTCCGGACTGCAACCCCAGTACTTC
abundance: NA; v_gene: TRBV3-1/TRBV3-2; d_gene: NA; j_gene: TRBJ2-2; CDR3aa: CASTFGSPGELFF; CDR3nt: TGTGCCAGCACCTTCGGGAGTCCCGGGGAGCTGTTTTTT
abundance: NA; v_gene: TRBV5-1; d_gene: NA; j_gene: TRBJ2-5; CDR3aa: CASSFGQLPETQYF; CDR3nt: TGCGCCAGCAGCTTTGGACAACTACCAGAGACCCAGTACTTC
abundance: NA; v_gene: TRBV24-1; d_gene: NA; j_gene: TRBJ2-5; CDR3aa: CATSDGSQETQYF; CDR3nt: TGTGCCACCAGTGATGGTAGCCAAGAGACCCAGTACTTC
abundance: NA; v_gene: TRBV4-1; d_gene: NA; j_gene: TRBJ1-2; CDR3aa: CASSQVSGLNLNYGYTF; CDR3nt: TGCGCCAGCAGCCAAGTTTCGGGACTTAACTTAAACTATGGCTACACCTTC